The T cell receptor (beta chain) under discussion was sequenced for a study of T-cell memory formation after mild COVID-19. Study as a whole: Clusters were largely donor specific. Overall study results and limits: Clones contracting day 15 to 85 were balanced CD4/CD8; later expanders leaned CD4+. Prior to infection, memory already included some responding clones, suggesting cross-reactive memory joined. The CD4+ clones that contracted clustered mainly within CM and EM, and the CD8+ clones concentrated in EMRA.

As for this clonotype: The antigen is not known.

Germline loops: CDR1 SEHNR, CDR2 FQNEAQ (reference sequence). This CDR3 is built from 12 residues. The V and J ends lost 1 base and 7 bases respectively, with 8 bases between them. Each CDR3 protein is one row after TCRdb ran MiXCR on the 5' RACE reads. In the table there are around 310,000 distinct CDR3 sequences, more than 13% of which are singletons. The sample taken for sequencing was PBMCs or a T cell subset sorted from them (not recorded which). This TCR was recovered from a man aged 18 to 30 who had mild COVID-19 (a few samples of this study predate the infection). Cell type and time point are not known. The V call is TRBV7-9, the J call TRBJ2-7; D is uncertain. The CDR3 bases are TGTGCCAGCAGCTTAGGGCGCTGGGAGCAGTACGTC. As protein: CASSLGRWEQYV.